Below are 17 T cell receptor beta chains sequenced from a single sample in a study of T cells in Graves' hyperthyroidism and ophthalmopathy. There were TCR beta CDR3 regions amplified from RNA transcripts. HTBI primers were employed in a first-round RT-PCR of the TCR CDR3. TCRdb re-called the multiplex PCR reads through MiXCR, storing one row per CDR3 protein. The table shows a few hundred thousand distinct CDR3 sequences, with around 18% occurring only once. The sequenced sample was blood. The receptors here all came from a man aged 18 to 35 with Graves' ophthalmopathy.

This clonotype was seen many times. The chain carries TRBV6-1 and TRBJ1-1; 10 bases match TRBD1. The length of the CDR3 is 14 residues. The ends lost 7 bases at V and 3 bases at J; junction bases unmatched: 5. CDR1 and CDR2 (germline): MNHNS, SASEGT. In DNA form, the CDR3 reads TGTGCCAGCACCTGGACAGGGGGGGACACTGAAGCTTTCTTT. Its translation: CASTWTGGDTEAFF.

This clonotype appeared many times. The chain recombines TRBV7-3 with TRBJ2-3, with D unclear. CDR3 size: 13 residues. The V end lost 4 bases, the J end lost 3 bases, and 8 bases lay between the germline ends. Germline CDR1 and CDR2: SGHTA and FQGTGA. CDR3 sequence reads: CASSSVGTDTQYF. CDR3 sequence (DNA): TGTGCCAGCAGCTCCGTTGGGACAGATACGCAGTATTTT.

This clonotype came up many times. The gene calls are TRBV11-2 and TRBJ1-6; D remains unclear. CDR1 is SGHAT and CDR2 is FQNNGV in the germline V gene. The V and J ends lost 5 bases and 2 bases respectively, with 10 bases between them. This CDR3 region has 15 residues. CDR3 loop: CASSPDGPYNSPLHF. CDR3 nucleotides: TGTGCCAGCAGCCCCGACGGCCCCTATAATTCACCCCTCCACTTT.

The table lists this clonotype with many counts. This chain uses TRBV9 with TRBJ1-4; no firm D call. The length of the CDR3 is 14 residues. Trimming removed 3 bases at V and 0 bases at J, with 6 bases between. CDR1 and CDR2 from the germline V gene are SGDLS and YYNGEE. CDR3 amino acids: CASSARATNEKLFF. CDR3 DNA: TGTGCCAGCAGCGCTCGTGCAACTAATGAAAAACTGTTTTTT.

This clonotype was recorded at least ten times. This chain joins TRBV14 and TRBJ1-2, with D maybe TRBD1 (5 bases). Trimming shortened V by 3 bases and J by 1 base, and 6 bases separated the two germline ends. CDR1 and CDR2 (germline): SGHDN, FVKESK. The CDR3 spans 13 residues. CDR3 sequence (DNA): TGTGCCAGCAGCCAGGGACTTAACTATGGCTACACCTTC. This codes for CASSQGLNYGYTF. The complete variable domain, with remaining parts taken from reference TRBV14 and TRBJ1-2, reads EAGVTQFPSHSVIEKGQTVTLRCDPISGHDNLYWYRRVMGKEIKFLLHFVKESKQDESGMPNNRFLAERTGGTYSTLKVQPAELEDSGVYFCASSQGLNYGYTFGSGTRLTVV.

This clonotype has at least ten counts. V usage is TRBV2 and J usage is TRBJ1-2; 7 bases match TRBD1. Trimming removed 6 bases from V and 6 bases from J; junction bases left unmatched: 13. This CDR3 has 15 amino acids. The germline V gene encodes CDR1 SNHLY and CDR2 FYNNEI. For the CDR3, the DNA is TGTGCCAGCAGGGCCGGACAGGAGGGGTATCATGGCTACACCTTC. Residues: CASRAGQEGYHGYTF.

The rearrangement joins TRBV19 to TRBJ2-3, with 8 positions matching TRBD1. V lost 3 bases to trimming and J lost 2 bases; unmatched junction nucleotides: 7. Germline V gene data show CDR1 as LNHDA and CDR2 as SQIVND (reference sequence). The CDR3 extends over 16 amino acids. CDR3 bases: TGTGCCAGTAGTATCGACAGGGGCCCGCACACAGATACGCAGTATTTT. Translation: CASSIDRGPHTDTQYF.

This clonotype was seen only a few times. This rearrangement joins TRBV29-1 to TRBJ2-7; the D gene is possibly TRBD1 (7 bases). This CDR3 comprises 16 residues. The V end was cut by 3 bases, the J end by 4 bases, with 22 bases between. The germline gives CDR1 SQVTM, CDR2 ANQGSEA. The DNA for the CDR3 is TGCAGCGTTGAGGGACAGACGGGAGAGGGGTTTTACGAGCAGTACTTC. Protein product: CSVEGQTGEGFYEQYF.

There are many counts of this clonotype. The chain has TRBV3-1 and TRBJ1-1; D is perhaps TRBD1 (6 bases). Deletions cut 0 bases from V and 5 bases from J, with 10 bases between. The CDR3 is 14 residues long. CDR1 and CDR2 (germline): LGHDT, YNNKEL (reference sequence). The CDR3 nucleotides are TGTGCCAGCAGCCAAGAAGGGGGGTGGACTGAAGCTTTCTTT. Translation gives CASSQEGGWTEAFF.

The V and J genes are TRBV7-2 and TRBJ2-5, with a weak D call TRBD1 (6 bases). V gave up 9 bases and J gave up 1 base, with 18 bases separating them. The CDR3 covers 15 residues. CDR1 and CDR2 from the germline V gene are SGHTA and FQGNSA. The CDR3 sequence: CASRLRQALQETQYF. The CDR3 nucleotides are TGTGCCAGTCGACTTAGACAGGCCCTCCAAGAGACCCAGTACTTC.

The chain links TRBV20-1 to TRBJ2-3; D gene uncertain. V was pared by 7 bases and J by 0 bases, with 14 bases between. The germline V gene encodes CDR1 DFQATT and CDR2 SNEGSKA (reference sequence). This CDR3 has 14 residues. Here the CDR3 DNA reads TGCAGTGAGATCGGGCCGACAAGCACAGATACGCAGTATTTT. Its protein is CSEIGPTSTDTQYF.

This clonotype occurred many times. The V call is TRBV5-1, the J call TRBJ1-2; 7 bases match TRBD1. V trimming: 7 bases; J trimming: 4 bases; junction bases outside the gene matches: 10. The CDR3 contains 14 residues. The germline gives CDR1 SGHRS, CDR2 YFSETQ. CDR3 DNA: TGCGCCAGCCGAACAGAACAGGGGCCCTATGGCTACACCTTC. Translating gives CASRTEQGPYGYTF.

This rearrangement joins TRBV29-1 to TRBJ2-2; D gene ambiguous. V gave up 6 bases and J gave up 3 bases, with 11 bases separating them. The CDR3 spans 13 residues. Germline-derived CDR1 and CDR2 are SQVTM and ANQGSEA. CDR3 residues: CSVDSRDTGELFF. The CDR3, as DNA: TGCAGCGTCGATAGTAGGGACACCGGGGAGCTGTTTTTT.

Many counts were recorded for this clonotype. The chain recombines TRBV20-1 with TRBJ1-1; D unclear. V was trimmed by 5 bases and J by 1 base, leaving 14 bases between them. Germline V gene sequence: CDR1 DFQATT, CDR2 SNEGSKA (reference sequence). The CDR3 covers 14 residues. The CDR3: CSAPRWGTNTEAFF. The DNA for the CDR3 is TGCAGTGCTCCCAGGTGGGGAACGAACACTGAAGCTTTCTTT.

There are many counts of this clonotype. This chain links TRBV15 with TRBJ2-2; 7 bases align to TRBD1. J gave up 0 bases and V 5 bases, and 9 bases lay outside the gene matches. The CDR3 has 17 residues. Looked up from germline, CDR1 is LNHNV and CDR2 is YYDKDF (reference sequence). CDR3 sequence (DNA): TGTGCCACCAGCCCGGGACAGATGACTTCGAACACCGGGGAGCTGTTTTTT. Translating it yields CATSPGQMTSNTGELFF.

This clonotype was detected ten times or more. The rearrangement uses TRBV7-9 and TRBJ2-7, with D perhaps matching TRBD1 (6 bases). CDR1 is SEHNR and CDR2 is FQNEAQ in the germline V gene (reference sequence). This CDR3 contains 12 residues. Trimming removed 6 bases from V and 6 bases from J, with 12 bases in between. The CDR3 loop is CASSPQGLEQYF. The CDR3 nucleotides are TGTGCCAGCAGTCCACAGGGCCTCGAGCAGTACTTC.

The rearrangement links TRBV9 to TRBJ2-2; D remains ambiguous. Germline V gene sequence: CDR1 SGDLS, CDR2 YYNGEE. V lost 3 bases and J 5 bases, leaving 8 bases between the germline ends. This CDR3 spans 13 amino acids. CDR3 loop: CASSAPITGELFF. CDR3 in DNA: TGTGCCAGCAGCGCCCCGATAACCGGGGAGCTGTTTTTT.